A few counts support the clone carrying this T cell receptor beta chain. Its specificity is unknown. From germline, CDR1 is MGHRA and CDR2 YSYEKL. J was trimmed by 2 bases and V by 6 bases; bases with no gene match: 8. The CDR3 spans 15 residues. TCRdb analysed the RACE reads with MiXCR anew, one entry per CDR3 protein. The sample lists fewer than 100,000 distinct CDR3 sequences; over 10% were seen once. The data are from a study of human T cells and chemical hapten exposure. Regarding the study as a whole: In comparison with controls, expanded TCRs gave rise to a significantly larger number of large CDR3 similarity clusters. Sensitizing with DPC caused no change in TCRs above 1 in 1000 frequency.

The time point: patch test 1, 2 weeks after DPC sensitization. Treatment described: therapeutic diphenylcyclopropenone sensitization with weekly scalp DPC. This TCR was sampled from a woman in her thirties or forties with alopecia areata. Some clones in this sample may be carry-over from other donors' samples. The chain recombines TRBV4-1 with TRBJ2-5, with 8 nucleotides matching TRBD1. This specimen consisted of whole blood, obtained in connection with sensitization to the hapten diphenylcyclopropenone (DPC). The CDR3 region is CASRRTGTGQETQYF. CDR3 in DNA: TGCGCCAGCAGACGAACCGGGACAGGTCAAGAGACCCAGTACTTC.